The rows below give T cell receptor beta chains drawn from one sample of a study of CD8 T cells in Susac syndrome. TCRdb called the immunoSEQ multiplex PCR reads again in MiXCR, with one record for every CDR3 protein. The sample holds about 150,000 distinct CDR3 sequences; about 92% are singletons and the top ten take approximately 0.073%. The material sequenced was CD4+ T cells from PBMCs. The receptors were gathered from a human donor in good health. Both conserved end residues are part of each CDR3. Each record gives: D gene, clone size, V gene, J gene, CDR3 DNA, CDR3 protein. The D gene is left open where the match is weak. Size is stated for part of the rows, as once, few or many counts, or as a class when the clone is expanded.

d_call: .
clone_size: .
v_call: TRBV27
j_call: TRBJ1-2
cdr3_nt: TGTGCCAGCAGTTCCCCGGATATGCGGGGCTACACCTTC
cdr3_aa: CASSSPDMRGYTF

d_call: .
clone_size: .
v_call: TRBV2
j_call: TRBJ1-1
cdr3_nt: TGTGCCAGCAGTGATCGCCCATCGGTAGAAGCTTTCTTT
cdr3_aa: CASSDRPSVEAFF

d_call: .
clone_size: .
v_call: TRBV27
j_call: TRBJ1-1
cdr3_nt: TGTGCCAGCAGTTTATCGGCAACATCAGGGTTCTCAGCTTTCTTT
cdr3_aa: CASSLSATSGFSAFF

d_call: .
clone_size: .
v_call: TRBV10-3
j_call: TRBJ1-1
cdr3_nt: TGTGCCATCAGTCCAAGGGGTGGGGGAGGAGAAGCTTTCTTT
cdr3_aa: CAISPRGGGGEAFF

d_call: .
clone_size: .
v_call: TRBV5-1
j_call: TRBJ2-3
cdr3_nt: TGCGCCAGCAGCCCAGACACGAGGGGAGATACGCAGTATTTT
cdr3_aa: CASSPDTRGDTQYF

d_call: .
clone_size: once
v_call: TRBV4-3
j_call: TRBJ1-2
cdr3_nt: TGCGCCAGCAGCTCTCAACCCAGGGGCGGCTATGGCTACACCTTC
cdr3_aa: CASSSQPRGGYGYTF

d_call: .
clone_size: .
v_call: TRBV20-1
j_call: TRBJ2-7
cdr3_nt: TGCAGTGCTAGAGGGGCGGGGCTCTACGAGCAGTACTTC
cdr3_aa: CSARGAGLYEQYF

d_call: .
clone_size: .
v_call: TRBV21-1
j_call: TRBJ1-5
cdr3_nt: TGTGCCAGCAGCAAATGGGGGTATCGGGGCAATCAGCCCCAGCATTTT
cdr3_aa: CASSKWGYRGNQPQHF

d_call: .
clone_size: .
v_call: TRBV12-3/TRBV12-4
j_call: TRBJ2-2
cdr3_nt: TGTGCCAGCAGTTCAGAGGCCGGGGAGCTGTTTTTT
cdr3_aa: CASSSEAGELFF

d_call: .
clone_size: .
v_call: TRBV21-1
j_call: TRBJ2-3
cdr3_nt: TGTGCCAGCAGCGGGGCGGGACAGGGGGAGGCAGATACGCAGTATTTT
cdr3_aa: CASSGAGQGEADTQYF

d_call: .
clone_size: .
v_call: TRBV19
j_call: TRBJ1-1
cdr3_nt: TGTGCCAGTAGTCCCCGGGAGGACACTGAAGCTTTCTTT
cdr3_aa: CASSPREDTEAFF

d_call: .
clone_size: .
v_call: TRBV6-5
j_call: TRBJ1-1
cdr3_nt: TGTGCCAGCAGTACCGACAGGACCCGCTTGATGATCTTT
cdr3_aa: CASSTDRTRLMIF

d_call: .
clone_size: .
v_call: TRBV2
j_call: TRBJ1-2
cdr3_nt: TGTGCCAGCAGTGACCGAGGAGGCTACACCTTC
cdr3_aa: CASSDRGGYTF

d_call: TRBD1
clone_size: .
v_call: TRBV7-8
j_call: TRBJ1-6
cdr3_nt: TGTGCCAGCAGCTGGACAGGGAGATATAATTCACCCCTCCACTTT
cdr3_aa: CASSWTGRYNSPLHF

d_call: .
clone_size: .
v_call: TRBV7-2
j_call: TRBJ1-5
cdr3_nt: TGTGCCAGCAGTTCGGAGATGGGGAGTCAGCCCCAGCATTTT
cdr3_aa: CASSSEMGSQPQHF

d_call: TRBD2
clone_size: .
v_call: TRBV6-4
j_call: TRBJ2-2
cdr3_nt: TGTGCCAGCAGTCCCCGGACTAGCGGGAACACCGGGGAGCTGTTTTTT
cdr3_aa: CASSPRTSGNTGELFF

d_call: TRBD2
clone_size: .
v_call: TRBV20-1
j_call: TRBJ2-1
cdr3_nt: TGCAGTGCTGTAGCGGGAGGGCCGGGCAATGAGCAGTTCTTC
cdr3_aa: CSAVAGGPGNEQFF

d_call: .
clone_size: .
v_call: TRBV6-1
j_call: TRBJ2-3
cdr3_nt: TGTGCCAGCAGTGAAAGGGCCGCAGATACGCAGTATTTT
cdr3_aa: CASSERAADTQYF

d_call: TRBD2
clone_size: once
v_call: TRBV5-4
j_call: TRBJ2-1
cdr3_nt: TGTGCCAGCAGCTTGAGGCTAGCGGGTTGGGATGAGCAGTTCTTC
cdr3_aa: CASSLRLAGWDEQFF

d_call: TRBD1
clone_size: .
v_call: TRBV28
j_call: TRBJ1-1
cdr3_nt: TGTGCCAGCAGTCTTCAAGTCGACAGGGGAGCTTTCTTT
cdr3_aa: CASSLQVDRGAFF

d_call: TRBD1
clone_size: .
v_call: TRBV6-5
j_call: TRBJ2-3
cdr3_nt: TGTGCCAGCAGTTACGTTTCAGGGGGCCTAGATACGCAGTATTTT
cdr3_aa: CASSYVSGGLDTQYF

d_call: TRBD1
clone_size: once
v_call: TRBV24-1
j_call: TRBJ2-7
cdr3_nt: TGTGCCACCAGCCGGGACAGCTACGAGCAGTACTTC
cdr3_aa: CATSRDSYEQYF

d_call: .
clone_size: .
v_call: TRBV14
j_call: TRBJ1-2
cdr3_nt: TGTGCCAGCAGCCAAGAAGGCTGGGGCTACACCTTC
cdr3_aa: CASSQEGWGYTF